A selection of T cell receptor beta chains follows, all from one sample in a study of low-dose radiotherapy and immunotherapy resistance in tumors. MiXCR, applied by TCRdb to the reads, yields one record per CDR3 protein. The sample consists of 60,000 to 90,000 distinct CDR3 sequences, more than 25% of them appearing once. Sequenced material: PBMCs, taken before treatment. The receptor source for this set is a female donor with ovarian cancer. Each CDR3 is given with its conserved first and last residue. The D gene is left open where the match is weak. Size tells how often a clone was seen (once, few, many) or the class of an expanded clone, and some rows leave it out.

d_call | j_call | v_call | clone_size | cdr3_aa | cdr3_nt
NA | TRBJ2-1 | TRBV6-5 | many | CASSYPPPGEQFF | TGTGCCAGCAGTTATCCCCCGCCGGGTGAGCAGTTCTTC
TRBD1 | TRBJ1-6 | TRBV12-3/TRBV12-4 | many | CASSFGQGRSPLHF | TGTGCCAGCAGTTTTGGACAGGGCCGTTCACCCCTCCACTTT
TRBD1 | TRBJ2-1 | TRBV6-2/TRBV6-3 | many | CASSALGQGYNEQFF | TGTGCCAGCAGTGCCTTGGGACAGGGTTACAATGAGCAGTTCTTC
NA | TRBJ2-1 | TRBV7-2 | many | CASSSEGRGHNEQFF | TGTGCCAGCAGCTCGGAGGGGAGAGGGCACAATGAGCAGTTCTTC
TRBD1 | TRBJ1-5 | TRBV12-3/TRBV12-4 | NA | CASSLRQGRQPQHF | TGTGCCAGCAGCCTTCGACAGGGACGCCAGCCCCAGCATTTT
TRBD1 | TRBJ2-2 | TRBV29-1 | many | CSVADRVDNGELFF | TGCAGCGTTGCGGACAGGGTCGACAACGGGGAGCTGTTTTTT
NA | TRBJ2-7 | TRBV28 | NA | CASSLSALYEQYF | TGTGCCAGCAGTTTATCGGCCCTTTACGAGCAGTACTTC
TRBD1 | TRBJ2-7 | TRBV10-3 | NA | CAATDRDRSYEQYF | TGTGCCGCGACGGACCGGGACAGGTCCTACGAGCAGTACTTC
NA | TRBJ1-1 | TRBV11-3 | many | CASSSLGGNTEAFF | TGTGCCAGCAGCTCACTGGGGGGGAACACTGAAGCTTTCTTT
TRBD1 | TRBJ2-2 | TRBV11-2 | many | CASSLGQGIGELFF | TGTGCCAGCAGCTTGGGACAGGGGATCGGGGAGCTGTTTTTT
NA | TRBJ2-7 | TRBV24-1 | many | CATSTSGREQYF | TGTGCCACCAGTACCTCCGGTAGGGAGCAGTACTTC
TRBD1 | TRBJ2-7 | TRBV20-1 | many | CSAREEDRGGEQYF | TGCAGTGCTAGAGAGGAGGACAGGGGAGGCGAGCAGTACTTC
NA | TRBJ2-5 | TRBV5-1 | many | CASSLEVGGSGETQYF | TGCGCCAGCAGCTTGGAAGTCGGGGGCTCGGGAGAGACCCAGTACTTC